This T cell receptor (beta chain) is from a study of OX40 agonist ivuxolimab in advanced cancers. In regard to this clone: Its antigen is unknown.

General study points: At 0.1 to 3.0 mg/kg and by week 6, clonal expansion occurred in CD4+ and CD8+ blood T cells. With doses of 0.1-3.0 mg/kg, partial responders showed among the lowest clonal expansion. Researchers did not determine the expanded peripheral T cells' antigen specificity.

The table came from immunoSEQ multiplex PCR; TCRdb's copy has only in-frame clones and leaves some out. The table lists 15,000 or so clones, about 75% of them singletons. Sequencing used CD4+ or CD8+ T cells sorted from blood, obtained in a trial of the OX40 agonist ivuxolimab. This sequence originates from an adult with an advanced solid tumor such as melanoma, head and neck, liver or kidney cancer.

This CDR3 reads CASSVGAREDEQYF. The CDR3 DNA sequence: TGTGCCAGCAGCGTAGGGGCGAGGGAGGACGAGCAGTACTTC. V and J are TRBV9 and TRBJ2-7, with D perhaps matching TRBD2 (6 bases). There are 14 residues in the CDR3. Germline V lookup: CDR1 SGDLS, CDR2 YYNGEE. The ends were cut back, 0 bases at V and 5 bases at J, with 12 bases in the middle.